The entry that follows covers one T cell receptor (beta chain) sequence. No antigen is known for it. The record originates from a study of breast tumors, draining lymph nodes, adjacent tissues. The study's findings and limits: Tumors had less TCR diversity than lymph nodes, more than nontumor tissue.

Each CDR3 protein is one row after TCRdb ran MiXCR on the multiplex PCR reads. The sample records over 150,000 distinct CDR3 sequences, approximately 33% being singletons. Samples came from axillary lymph nodes draining the breast cancer. The CDR3 loop spans 16 amino acids. Germline V gives CDR1 MNHEY, CDR2 SMNVEV (reference sequence). Trimming removed 2 bases from V and 8 bases from J, with 19 bases in between. The TCR originated in a female donor with breast cancer. Some clones in this sample may be carry-over from other donors' samples. Sequences were obtained from axillary lymph node tissue. The rearrangement uses TRBV27 and TRBJ2-1, with D possibly being TRBD1 (7 bases). The CDR3 spells CASSLQMPGGHDEQFF. The CDR3 DNA follows: TGTGCCAGCAGTTTACAGATGCCAGGGGGGCACGATGAGCAGTTCTTC.